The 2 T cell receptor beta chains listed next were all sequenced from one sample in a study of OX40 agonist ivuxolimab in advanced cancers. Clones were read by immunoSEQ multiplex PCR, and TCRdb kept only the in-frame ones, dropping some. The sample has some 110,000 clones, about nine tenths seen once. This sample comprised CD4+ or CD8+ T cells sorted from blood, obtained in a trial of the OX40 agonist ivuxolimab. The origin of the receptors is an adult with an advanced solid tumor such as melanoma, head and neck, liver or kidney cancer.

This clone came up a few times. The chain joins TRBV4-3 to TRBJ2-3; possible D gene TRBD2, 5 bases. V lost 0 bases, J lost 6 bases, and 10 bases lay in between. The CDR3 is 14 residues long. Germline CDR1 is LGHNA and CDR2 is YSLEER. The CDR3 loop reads CASSQERDLDTQYF. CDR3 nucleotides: TGCGCCAGCAGCCAAGAACGGGATTTGGATACGCAGTATTTT.

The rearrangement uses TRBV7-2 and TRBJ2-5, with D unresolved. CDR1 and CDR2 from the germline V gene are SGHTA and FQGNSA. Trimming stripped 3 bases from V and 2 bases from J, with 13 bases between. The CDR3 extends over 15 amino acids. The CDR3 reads CASSFVGQEQETQYF. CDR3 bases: TGTGCCAGCAGCTTCGTGGGCCAGGAACAAGAGACCCAGTACTTC.